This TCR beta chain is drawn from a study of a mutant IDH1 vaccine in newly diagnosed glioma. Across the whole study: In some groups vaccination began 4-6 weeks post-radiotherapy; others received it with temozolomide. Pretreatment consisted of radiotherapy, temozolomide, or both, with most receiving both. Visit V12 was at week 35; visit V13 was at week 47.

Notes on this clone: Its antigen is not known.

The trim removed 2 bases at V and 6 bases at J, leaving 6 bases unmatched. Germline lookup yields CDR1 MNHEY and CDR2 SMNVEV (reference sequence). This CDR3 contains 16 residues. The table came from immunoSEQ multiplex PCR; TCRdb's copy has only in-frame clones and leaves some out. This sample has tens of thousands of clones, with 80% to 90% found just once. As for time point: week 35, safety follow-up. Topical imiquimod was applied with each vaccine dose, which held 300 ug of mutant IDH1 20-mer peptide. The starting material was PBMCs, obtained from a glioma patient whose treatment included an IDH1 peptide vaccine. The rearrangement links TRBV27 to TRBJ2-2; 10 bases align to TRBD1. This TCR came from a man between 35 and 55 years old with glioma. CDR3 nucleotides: TGTGCCAGCAGTTTACTGACAGGGGGCGCGCCCGGGGAGCTGTTTTTT. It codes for CASSLLTGGAPGELFF.